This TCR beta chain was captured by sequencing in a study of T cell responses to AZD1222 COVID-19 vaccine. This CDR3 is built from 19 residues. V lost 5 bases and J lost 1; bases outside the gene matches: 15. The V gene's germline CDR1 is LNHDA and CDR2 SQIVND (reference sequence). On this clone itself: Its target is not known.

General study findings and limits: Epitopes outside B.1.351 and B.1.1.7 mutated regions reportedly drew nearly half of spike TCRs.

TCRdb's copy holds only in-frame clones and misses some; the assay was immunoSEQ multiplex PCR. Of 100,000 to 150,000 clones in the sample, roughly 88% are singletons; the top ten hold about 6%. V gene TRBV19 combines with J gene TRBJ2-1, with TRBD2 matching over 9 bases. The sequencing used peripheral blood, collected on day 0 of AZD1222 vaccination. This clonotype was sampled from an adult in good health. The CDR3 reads CASSPRVAGATRSYNEQFF. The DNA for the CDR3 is TGTGCCAGTAGTCCTCGGGTAGCGGGGGCCACCCGATCCTACAATGAGCAGTTCTTC.